The present TCR beta chain was sequenced within a study of T cells expressing NK-cell markers (dated by TCRdb to between 2020 and 2021). About the investigation overall: TCR beta-chain repertoires were profiled in sorted CD3+CD56+NKG2C+, CD3+CD56+NKG2C- and CD3+CD56-NKG2C+ T-cell subsets from seven or eight donors. Among the eight sequenced donors, only one was HCMV-seronegative, while the other seven were HCMV-seropositive. The eight sequenced donors were randomly selected healthy volunteers, three men and five women. Sequencing of the libraries produced 2 x 150 bp reads on Illumina HiSeq 2000/2500, MiSeq or NextSeq. Beyond this particular receptor, the publication reports: In a handful of donors, the dominant CD3+CD56+NKG2C+ clonotypes were found to rank among the top 10 CD8+ clonotypes and to make up about 1.0-7.0% of CD8+ T cells. Those dominant clonotypes were again the most abundant among CD3+CD56-NKG2C+ cells in a few donors, at roughly 25-60.1%. It remained unclear whether the expanded NKG2C-expressing T cell clones were specific for HCMV antigens.

A commercial ELISA kit detecting HCMV-specific IgG in serum was used to determine HCMV serostatus. Ficoll density gradient centrifugation was used to isolate peripheral blood mononuclear cells from blood. The germline V gene provides CDR1 SGHVS and CDR2 FQNEAQ. The CDR3 holds 15 amino acids from the cysteine to the phenylalanine. Only the protein sequence is given. The sequencing machine was an Illumina HiSeq 2000. The TCR beta cDNA libraries were made using 5'RACE template switching, a step that added both a universal primer site and unique molecular identifiers. cDNA synthesis was primed from the TCR beta constant segment, followed by two successive PCR amplification steps. As for how the authors treated the data: MIGEC was used to demultiplex reads and group the reads by UMI, and MiTCR was used to assemble and quantify clonotypes. Only TCR cDNA sequences supported by at least two reads were kept to exclude erroneous sequences. Downstream repertoire analysis used the tcR package, and clonotypes were matched across fractions by CDR3 nucleotide sequence plus V segment. VDJmatch was used to annotate antigen specificity against VDJdb, with one amino acid substitution allowed in CDR3. TCRdb reprocessed the reads, so every CDR3 protein sequence counts as one entry and DNA is not shown. TCRdb, rather than the study authors, made the V and J calls. The sample table records about 440,000 distinct CDR3 sequences. The ten top clones hold 7.3% of the sample.

Details on this clonotype: Its antigen remains undetermined.

The TCR originated in a woman aged 18-70 years in good health. The V gene is TRBV7-8 and the J gene is TRBJ2-3; with no DNA, the TCRdb D assignment of TRBD1 cannot be verified. Input material: blood T cells: a sorted CD56 or NKG2C T cell subset, CD4+ or CD8+ T cells, or bulk PBMC T cells (not recorded which). For the CDR3, the sequence is CASSSLGGRTDTQYF.